This paragraph covers one T cell receptor (beta chain) sequence. This sample was included in a study of T-cell memory formation after mild COVID-19. The V segment lost 4 bases and the J segment 15 bases; nucleotides outside the gene matches: 8. Germline CDR1 is MNHEY and CDR2 is SMNVEV (reference sequence). CDR3 length: 13 amino acids. Employing constant-segment primers, 5'RACE generated TCR alpha and TCR beta cDNA libraries bearing sample barcodes and UMIs. One entry per CDR3 protein results from TCRdb running MiXCR on the 5' RACE reads. The sample lists under 650,000 distinct CDR3 sequences; 15% to 20% were seen once.

This clonotype was sampled from an adult woman who had mild COVID-19 (a few samples of this study predate the infection). Cell type and time point are not known. Sequencing input: PBMCs or a T cell subset sorted from them (not recorded which). The chain carries TRBV27 and TRBJ2-1; 11 bases align to TRBD2. The CDR3 region is CASSYTSGSPGFF. The CDR3 DNA reads TGTGCCAGCAGTTATACTAGCGGGAGCCCCGGGTTCTTC.